The 22 T cell receptor beta chains given below trace back to one sample, sequenced in a study of blood T cell repertoires in COVID-19. TCRdb keeps only in-frame clones here, not all; method: immunoSEQ multiplex PCR. The sample yields 70,000 to 100,000 clones, approximately 86% seen once. The sequencing sample was made of peripheral blood. Receptor source: a man aged 80 or over with active or convalescent COVID-19.

The chain employs TRBV3-1 (or the pseudogene TRBV3-2) and TRBJ1-4; the D is unclear. CDR3 size: 15 residues. Germline lookup yields CDR1 LGHDT and CDR2 YNNKEL (reference sequence). V was pared by 1 base and J by 2 bases, with 8 bases between. The CDR3 region is CASSQVGGTNEKLFF. The CDR3 DNA follows: TGTGCCAGCAGCCAAGTGGGAGGGACTAATGAAAAACTGTTTTTT.

V usage is TRBV4-3 and J usage is TRBJ2-7; 8 positions agree with TRBD1. V lost 4 bases to trimming and J lost 1 base; unmatched junction nucleotides: 9. This CDR3 comprises 16 residues. Germline CDR1 and CDR2: LGHNA and YSLEER. The CDR3 DNA follows: TGCGCCAGCAGCCCAGAAGGGCGGGACAGGTCCTACGAGCAGTACTTC. Encoded protein: CASSPEGRDRSYEQYF.

J is TRBJ2-7 and V is TRBV18; 9 bases fit TRBD2. Germline V gives CDR1 KGHSH, CDR2 LQKENI. V was pared by 3 bases and J by 7 bases, with 13 bases of the junction left unmatched. This CDR3 is built from 16 residues. The CDR3 protein is CASSPNLAGWSGEQYF. DNA of the CDR3: TGTGCCAGCTCACCCAACCTAGCGGGATGGTCGGGGGAGCAGTACTTC.

V gene TRBV18 combines with J gene TRBJ1-2, with 7 bases matching TRBD1. This CDR3 spans 13 amino acids. The V segment lost 2 bases and the J segment 6 bases; nucleotides outside the gene matches: 3. Germline values: CDR1 KGHSH, CDR2 LQKENI. The CDR3, as DNA: TGTGCCAGCTCACCAACAGGGGATGATGGCTACACCTTC. It encodes CASSPTGDDGYTF.

The sample holds one count of this clone. The chain combines TRBV5-1 with TRBJ1-1, with 10 bases that match TRBD1. The CDR3 has 15 amino acids. The germline V gene has CDR1 SGHRS and CDR2 YFSETQ. The V gene end was trimmed by 7 bases and the J gene end by 4 bases; junction bases not matched to a gene: 10. CDR3 DNA: TGCGCCAGCCGACAGCCCGGACAGGGGGGCACTGAAGCTTTCTTT. Protein sequence: CASRQPGQGGTEAFF.

The chain employs TRBV4-3 and TRBJ2-3, with 9 bases lining up with TRBD1. CDR1 and CDR2 (germline): LGHNA, YSLEER. The CDR3 consists of 16 residues. V lost 3 bases to trimming and J lost 0 bases; unmatched junction nucleotides: 4. The CDR3 region is CASSHLDRGSTDTQYF. The DNA of the CDR3 is TGCGCCAGCAGCCACTTGGACAGGGGAAGCACAGATACGCAGTATTTT.

The chain recombines TRBV1 with TRBJ1-5; whether TRBD1, the table's D call, matches the DNA was not checked. TRBV1 is given as a pseudogene. The CDR3 runs 17 residues. CDR3 protein: CTSSQCDRTFSNQPQHF. CDR3 sequence (DNA): TGCACCAGCAGCCAATGCGACAGGACTTTTAGCAATCAGCCCCAGCATTTT.

V and J are TRBV7-9 and TRBJ1-2; D ambiguous. The CDR3 is 13 amino acids. Trimming stripped 3 bases from V and 8 bases from J, with 13 bases between. The V gene's germline CDR1 is SEHNR and CDR2 FQNEAQ (reference sequence). The CDR3 reads CASSFIGVPGYTF. Written as DNA, the CDR3 is TGTGCCAGCAGCTTCATAGGAGTTCCGGGCTACACCTTC.

The CDR3 reads CASSHGGFAAFF. As DNA, the CDR3 is TGTGCCAGCAGCCACGGGGGATTCGCAGCTTTCTTT. The chain links TRBV11-2 to TRBJ1-1, with D perhaps matching TRBD1 (5 bases). Germline V gene lookup returns CDR1 SGHAT and CDR2 FQNNGV. V was shortened by 5 bases and J by 10 bases, with 14 bases between the two germline ends. The CDR3 has 12 residues. Based on the CDR3 plus reference TRBV11-2 and TRBJ1-1, the full variable domain is EAGVAQSPRYKIIEKRQSVAFWCNPISGHATLYWYQQILGQGPKLLIQFQNNGVVDDSQLPKDRFSAERLKGVDSTLKIQPAKLEDSAVYLCASSHGGFAAFFGQGTRLTVV.

The rearrangement links TRBV19 to TRBJ2-3, with 8 bases matching TRBD1. CDR3 size: 12 residues. Germline CDR1 reads LNHDA; CDR2 reads SQIVND (reference sequence). V trimming: 3 bases; J trimming: 9 bases; junction bases outside the gene matches: 2. CDR3 DNA: TGTGCCAGTAGTATGGGACAGGCAACGCAGTATTTT. It codes for CASSMGQATQYF.

The V call is TRBV3-1 (or the pseudogene TRBV3-2), the J call TRBJ1-2; 10 positions match TRBD1. The junction had 2 bases not matched to a gene; V was cut back by 3 bases and J by 1 base. Germline lookup yields CDR1 LGHDT and CDR2 YNNKEL (reference sequence). This CDR3 has 15 residues. The CDR3 loop is CASSQRTGGNYGYTF. CDR3 bases: TGTGCCAGCAGCCAGCGGACAGGGGGTAACTATGGCTACACCTTC.

V gene TRBV5-1 combines with J gene TRBJ2-7; 10 bases map to TRBD2. The J segment lost 5 bases and the V segment lost 0 bases, leaving 2 bases of the junction unmatched. CDR3 length: 14 amino acids. Germline V lookup: CDR1 SGHRS, CDR2 YFSETQ. The CDR3 DNA sequence: TGCGCCAGCAGCTTGGGGCTAGCGGGAGACGAGCAGTACTTC. This gives the protein CASSLGLAGDEQYF.

The chain recombines TRBV7-2 with TRBJ2-3, with TRBD2 identical over 10 bases. Losses at the gene ends were 0 bases for V and 0 bases for J; bases not matched to a gene: 0. The CDR3 spans 16 residues. From germline, CDR1 is SGHTA and CDR2 FQGNSA. CDR3 sequence reads: CASSLASGGSTDTQYF. CDR3 bases: TGTGCCAGCAGCTTAGCTAGCGGGGGGAGCACAGATACGCAGTATTTT.

The J gene is TRBJ1-4, the V gene TRBV27, with no clear D. V lost 2 bases, J lost 11 bases, and 12 bases lay in between. The CDR3 consists of 13 residues. Per the germline V gene, CDR1 is MNHEY and CDR2 is SMNVEV (reference sequence). Here the CDR3 DNA reads TGTGCCAGCAGTTTAAGGCACGGGTTGAAACTGTTTTTT. This encodes CASSLRHGLKLFF. The entire variable domain, with the rest obtained from reference TRBV27 and TRBJ1-4, is as follows: EAQVTQNPRYLITVTGKKLTVTCSQNMNHEYMSWYRQDPGLGLRQIYYSMNVEVTDKGDVPEGYKVSRKEKRNFPLILESPSPNQTSLYFCASSLRHGLKLFFGSGTQLSVL.

The chain couples TRBV18 to TRBJ1-3, with D uncertain. CDR1 and CDR2 (germline): KGHSH, LQKENI. V gave up 4 bases and J gave up 4 bases, with 11 bases separating them. The CDR3 totals 14 residues. CDR3 region: CASSHTAEGNTIYF. The CDR3, as DNA: TGTGCCAGCTCACATACAGCTGAGGGAAACACCATATATTTT.

The chain links TRBV7-3 to TRBJ2-1; 7 nucleotides match TRBD2. V lost 8 bases, J lost 1 base, and 5 bases stayed unmatched. CDR1 is SGHTA and CDR2 is FQGTGA in the germline V gene. The CDR3 loop spans 14 amino acids. This chain's CDR3 is CASALGGSYNEQFF. DNA for the CDR3: TGTGCCAGCGCTCTCGGGGGGTCCTACAATGAGCAGTTCTTC.

The rearrangement uses TRBV6-2 or TRBV6-3 and TRBJ2-3; 8 bases match TRBD2. Germline CDR1 and CDR2: MNHEY and SVGEGT. V was clipped by 1 base and J by 2 bases; unmatched bases: 8. The CDR3 consists of 17 residues. CDR3 in amino acids: CASSYFAGRASTDTQYF. In nucleotides, the CDR3 is TGTGCCAGCAGTTACTTTGCCGGGAGGGCGTCCACAGATACGCAGTATTTT.

The chain links TRBV7-2 to TRBJ2-5, with a weak D call TRBD2 (6 bases). The CDR3 loop spans 14 amino acids. Between the trimmed V and J ends, which lost 6 bases and 1 base, there was a span of 12 bases. Germline CDR1 and CDR2: SGHTA and FQGNSA. The CDR3 here is CASRIAAIQETQYF. CDR3 nucleotide sequence: TGTGCCAGCAGAATAGCGGCTATCCAAGAGACCCAGTACTTC.

The CDR3 DNA sequence: TGTGCCAGCTCACCGGACAGAAACTATGGCTACACCTTC. Its translation is CASSPDRNYGYTF. The chain recombines TRBV18 with TRBJ1-2, with a tentative D call TRBD1 (6 bases). Germline V gene sequence: CDR1 KGHSH, CDR2 LQKENI. There are 13 residues in the CDR3. The V and J ends lost 3 bases and 2 bases respectively, with 7 bases between them.

This chain joins TRBV6-6 and TRBJ2-7, with D perhaps matching TRBD1 (5 bases). The V gene's germline CDR1 is MNHNY and CDR2 SVGAGI (reference sequence). The length of the CDR3 is 13 residues. Trimming took 0 bases from V and 7 from J, leaving 10 bases between them. The CDR3 coding sequence is TGTGCCAGCAGTTACTCGTGGGGCCCAGAGCAGTACTTC. Amino acid sequence: CASSYSWGPEQYF.

The chain carries TRBV12-3 or TRBV12-4 and TRBJ2-5; TRBD2 might be the D (7 bases). V lost 7 bases, J lost 1 base, and 10 bases lay in between. This CDR3 comprises 13 residues. CDR3 sequence: CASNRGAQETQYF. CDR3 nucleotide sequence: TGTGCCAGCAATCGGGGGGCCCAAGAGACCCAGTACTTC.

The rearrangement joins TRBV3-1 (or the pseudogene TRBV3-2) to TRBJ2-2; possibly TRBD2 for D (6 bases). The germline V gene encodes CDR1 LGHDT and CDR2 YNNKEL (reference sequence). The CDR3 length is 16 residues. Trimming cost V 5 bases and J 5 bases, with 18 bases left between them. CDR3 amino acids: CASSLALTGVTGELFF. The CDR3 nucleotides are TGTGCCAGCAGCTTAGCCTTAACGGGAGTTACCGGGGAGCTGTTTTTT.